This T cell receptor beta chain stems from a study of cytomegalovirus exposure and HLA in healthy donors. Study observations and caveats: Researchers counted 164 TCR beta chains as cytomegalovirus-associated. Most observed TCR sequences were rare, whereas some public TCRs were detected in many donors.

A word on this clone: Its antigen remains unidentified.

The donors were members of the validation cohort, which comprised about 120 subjects and was separate from the first cohort of 600 to 850 subjects. Using immunoSEQ multiplex PCR, the repertoire was profiled, and TCRdb retains in-frame clones only, with some absent. In the table there are about 78,000 clones, 96% of which are singletons. Sequencing used PBMCs. The source is a man aged 18 to 30 in good health and CMV-seropositive.

The CDR3 DNA sequence: TGTGCCAGTAGTGGCCGGGAGGGAGGCACAGATACGCAGTATTTT. Residues: CASSGREGGTDTQYF. This sequence joins TRBV19 and TRBJ2-3, with 8 bases matching TRBD2. The CDR3 covers 15 residues. CDR1 is LNHDA and CDR2 is SQIVND in the germline V gene (reference sequence). Trimming removed 5 bases from V and 1 base from J; junction bases left unmatched: 5.